The present entry profiles one T cell receptor beta chain with its context. Its specificity is unknown. The assay was immunoSEQ multiplex PCR, and TCRdb's table has in-frame clones only and misses some. The table records fewer than 200,000 clones, around 94% of them present only once. The data originate from a study of T cell responses to AZD1222 COVID-19 vaccine. Findings of the study overall: Spike was spanned by vaccine-associated CD4 TCRs, which were dominant at 160-218 and 743-854. The study sampled repertoires only after the peak T cell response. Nearly half of unique spike-specific TCRs reportedly avoided B.1.351 and B.1.1.7 mutated regions. Rises in breadth and depth of Spike-specific TCRs came after two AZD1222 doses.

V was cut by 1 base and J by 0 bases, with 7 bases left in between. Germline assignment: CDR1 SGHVS and CDR2 FQNEAQ. This CDR3 contains 15 residues. The receptor was derived from an adult in good health. J is TRBJ1-3 and V is TRBV7-8, with no clear D. Sequenced here: peripheral blood, sampled on day 0 of AZD1222 vaccination. CDR3 amino acids: CASSLVAASGNTIYF. DNA for the CDR3: TGTGCCAGCAGCTTAGTGGCAGCCTCTGGAAACACCATATATTTT.